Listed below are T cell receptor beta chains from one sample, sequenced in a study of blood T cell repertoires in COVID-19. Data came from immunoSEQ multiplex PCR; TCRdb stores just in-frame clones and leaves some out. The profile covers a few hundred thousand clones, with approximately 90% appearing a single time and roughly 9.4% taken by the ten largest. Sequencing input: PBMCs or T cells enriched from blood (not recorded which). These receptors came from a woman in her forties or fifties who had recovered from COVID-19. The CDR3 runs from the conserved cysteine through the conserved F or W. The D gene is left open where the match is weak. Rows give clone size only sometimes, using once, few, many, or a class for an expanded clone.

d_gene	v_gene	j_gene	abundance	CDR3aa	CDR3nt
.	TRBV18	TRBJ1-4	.	CASSRDTSTNEKLFF	TGTGCCAGCTCCCGGGACACATCAACTAATGAAAAACTGTTTTTT
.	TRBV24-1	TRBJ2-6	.	CATSDRTVTGANVLTF	TGTGCCACCAGTGACCGAACAGTAACTGGGGCCAACGTCCTGACTTTC
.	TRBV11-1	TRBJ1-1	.	CASSRGSDTEAFF	TGTGCCAGCAGCCGTGGTTCGGACACTGAAGCTTTCTTT
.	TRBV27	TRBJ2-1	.	CASSSPLAGTNEQFF	TGTGCCAGCAGTTCCCCCCTGGCGGGAACCAATGAGCAGTTCTTC
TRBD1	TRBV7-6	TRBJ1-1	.	CASSLTGETEAFF	TGTGCCAGCAGCTTGACAGGGGAGACTGAAGCTTTCTTT
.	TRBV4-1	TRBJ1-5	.	CASSQNSGQGQPQHF	TGCGCCAGCAGCCAGAACTCAGGGCAGGGGCAGCCCCAGCATTTT
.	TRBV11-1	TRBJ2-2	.	CASSLQGNTGELFF	TGTGCCAGCAGCTTACAGGGGAACACCGGGGAGCTGTTTTTT
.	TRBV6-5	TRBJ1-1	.	CASSPGFLRTEAFF	TGTGCCAGCAGCCCCGGGTTTCTAAGAACTGAAGCTTTCTTT
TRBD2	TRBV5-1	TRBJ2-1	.	CASSTGLAGGNEQFF	TGCGCCAGCAGCACCGGACTAGCGGGGGGTAATGAGCAGTTCTTC
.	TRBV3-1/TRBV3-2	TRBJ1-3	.	CASSQGGASGNTIYF	TGTGCCAGCAGCCAAGGGGGCGCGTCTGGAAACACCATATATTTT
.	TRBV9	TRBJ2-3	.	CASSQDRATDTQYF	TGTGCCAGCAGCCAAGACAGAGCCACAGATACGCAGTATTTT
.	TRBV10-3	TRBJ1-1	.	CAISVGRGNTEAFF	TGTGCCATCAGTGTTGGGCGGGGGAACACTGAAGCTTTCTTT
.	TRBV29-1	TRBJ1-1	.	CSVVDRIEYTEAFF	TGCAGCGTTGTCGATAGAATCGAGTACACTGAAGCTTTCTTT
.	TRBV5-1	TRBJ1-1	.	CASSFPTGTPNTEAFF	TGCGCCAGCAGCTTTCCCACCGGGACACCAAACACTGAAGCTTTCTTT
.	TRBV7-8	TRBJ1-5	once	CASSPSGGGRQPQHF	TGTGCCAGCAGCCCAAGCGGGGGAGGGAGGCAGCCCCAGCATTTT
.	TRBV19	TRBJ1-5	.	CASSLAGASQPQHF	TGTGCCAGTAGCCTGGCTGGGGCGTCTCAGCCCCAGCATTTT
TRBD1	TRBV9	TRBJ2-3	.	CASSVGGTAGDTQYF	TGTGCCAGCAGCGTAGGGGGGACAGCCGGCGATACGCAGTATTTT
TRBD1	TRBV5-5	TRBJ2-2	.	CASSWTGTTGELFF	TGTGCCAGCAGCTGGACAGGGACCACCGGGGAGCTGTTTTTT
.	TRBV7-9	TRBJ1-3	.	CASSLLNEENTIYF	TGTGCCAGCAGCTTACTCAACGAGGAAAACACCATATATTTT
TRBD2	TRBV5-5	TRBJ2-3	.	CASTPSSGALSDTQYF	TGTGCCAGCACCCCTTCTAGCGGGGCCCTTTCAGATACGCAGTATTTT
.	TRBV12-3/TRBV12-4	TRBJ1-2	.	CASSLQFNYGYTF	TGTGCCAGCAGTTTACAGTTTAACTATGGCTACACCTTC
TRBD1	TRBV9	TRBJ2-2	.	CASSPQTGAYAGELFF	TGTGCCAGCAGCCCACAGACAGGGGCCTACGCCGGGGAGCTGTTTTTT
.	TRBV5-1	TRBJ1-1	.	CASSLYQGVNTEAFF	TGCGCCAGCAGCTTGTATCAGGGCGTGAACACTGAAGCTTTCTTT
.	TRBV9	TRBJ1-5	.	CASSGQGGRSNQPQHF	TGTGCCAGCAGCGGCCAAGGGGGTAGAAGCAATCAGCCCCAGCATTTT
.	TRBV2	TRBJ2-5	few	CASSEGDWRSQETQYF	TGTGCCAGCAGTGAAGGTGACTGGAGGTCCCAAGAGACCCAGTACTTC
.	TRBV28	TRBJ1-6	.	CASSSGQYGPLVVDSPLHF	TGTGCCAGCAGTTCCGGACAGTATGGCCCTCTAGTTGTAGATTCACCCCTCCACTTT
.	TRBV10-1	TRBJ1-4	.	CASSGPRQEANEKLFF	TGCGCCAGCAGTGGCCCCCGACAGGAGGCGAATGAAAAACTGTTTTTT
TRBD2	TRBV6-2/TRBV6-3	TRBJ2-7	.	CASSTGLAETYEQYF	TGTGCCAGCAGTACGGGACTAGCGGAAACCTACGAGCAGTACTTC
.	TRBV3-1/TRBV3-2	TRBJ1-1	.	CASSQVLTAYENTEAFF	TGTGCCAGCAGCCAAGTCTTGACAGCTTACGAGAACACTGAAGCTTTCTTT
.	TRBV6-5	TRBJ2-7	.	CASSYSGGQVGYEQYF	TGTGCCAGCAGTTACTCGGGTGGGCAGGTGGGCTACGAGCAGTACTTC
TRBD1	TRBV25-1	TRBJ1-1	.	CASSHSDRGTEAFF	TGTGCCAGCAGCCATAGCGACAGGGGAACTGAAGCTTTCTTT
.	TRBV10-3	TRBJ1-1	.	CAIRGPAGENTEAFF	TGTGCCATCAGGGGGCCAGCGGGGGAGAACACTGAAGCTTTCTTT
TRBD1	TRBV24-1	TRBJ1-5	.	CASQGANQPQHF	TGTGCCAGTCAGGGGGCAAATCAGCCCCAGCATTTT
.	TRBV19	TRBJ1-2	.	CASSIPGTLGYTF	TGTGCCAGTAGTATCCCCGGGACACTTGGCTACACCTTC
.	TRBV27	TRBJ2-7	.	CASSLSVRGYEQYF	TGTGCCAGCAGTTTATCGGTTAGAGGATACGAGCAGTACTTC
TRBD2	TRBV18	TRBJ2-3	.	CASSSSGGLPADTQYF	TGTGCCAGCTCATCTAGCGGGGGACTGCCCGCAGATACGCAGTATTTT
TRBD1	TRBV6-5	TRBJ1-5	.	CASSHGTGINQPQHF	TGTGCCAGCAGTCACGGGACAGGGATCAATCAGCCCCAGCATTTT
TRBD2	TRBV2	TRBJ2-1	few	CASRLGGGPNNEQFF	TGTGCCAGCAGATTAGGCGGGGGGCCTAACAATGAGCAGTTCTTC
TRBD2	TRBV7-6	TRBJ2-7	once	CASSNNLGTSGGTGSEQYF	TGTGCCAGCAGCAATAACCTGGGGACTAGCGGGGGCACCGGGAGTGAGCAGTACTTC
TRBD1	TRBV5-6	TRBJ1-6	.	CASSLGQGRNNSPLHF	TGTGCCAGCAGCTTAGGACAGGGAAGAAATAATTCACCCCTCCACTTT
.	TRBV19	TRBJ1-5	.	CASSSQNQPQHF	TGTGCCAGTAGTTCACAAAATCAGCCCCAGCATTTT
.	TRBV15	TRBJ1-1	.	CATSRGGGRGNTEAFF	TGTGCCACCAGCAGAGGGGGCGGTAGGGGGAACACTGAAGCTTTCTTT
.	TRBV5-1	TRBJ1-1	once	CASSLWRAHTEAFF	TGCGCCAGCAGCTTGTGGAGGGCCCACACTGAAGCTTTCTTT
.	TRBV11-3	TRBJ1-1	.	CASSSDGRREAFF	TGTGCCAGCAGCTCTGATGGGCGTCGTGAAGCTTTCTTT
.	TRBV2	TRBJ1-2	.	CASSGGVEGSPGYTF	TGTGCCAGCAGTGGTGGGGTGGAGGGAAGTCCCGGCTACACCTTC
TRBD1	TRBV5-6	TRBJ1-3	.	CASSHGQASSGNTIYF	TGTGCCAGCAGCCACGGACAGGCTTCTAGTGGAAACACCATATATTTT
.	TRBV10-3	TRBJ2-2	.	CAISDSGRTGELFF	TGTGCCATCAGTGACTCAGGGAGGACCGGGGAGCTGTTTTTT
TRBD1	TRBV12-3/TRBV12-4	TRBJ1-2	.	CASSLTGPYGYTF	TGTGCCAGCAGCCTGACAGGGCCATATGGCTACACCTTC
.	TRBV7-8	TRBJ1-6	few	CASSPLPAEDSPLHF	TGTGCCAGCAGCCCGCTCCCAGCAGAGGATTCACCCCTCCACTTT